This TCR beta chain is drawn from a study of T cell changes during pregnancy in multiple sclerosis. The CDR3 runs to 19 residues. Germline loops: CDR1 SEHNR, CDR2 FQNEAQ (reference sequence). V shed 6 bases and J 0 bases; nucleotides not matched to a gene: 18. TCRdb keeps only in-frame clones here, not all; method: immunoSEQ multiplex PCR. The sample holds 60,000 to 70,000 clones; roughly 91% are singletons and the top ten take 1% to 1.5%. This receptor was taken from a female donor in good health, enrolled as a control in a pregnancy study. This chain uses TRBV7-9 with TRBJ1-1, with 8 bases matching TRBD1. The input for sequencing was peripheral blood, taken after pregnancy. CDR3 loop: CASRRGLGTGLPMNTEAFF. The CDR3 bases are TGTGCCAGCAGAAGGGGCCTGGGGACAGGTCTACCGATGAACACTGAAGCTTTCTTT. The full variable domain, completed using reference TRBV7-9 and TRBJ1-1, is DTGVSQNPRHKITKRGQNVTFRCDPISEHNRLYWYRQTLGQGPEFLTYFQNEAQLEKSRLLSDRFSAERPKGSFSTLEIQRTEQGDSAMYLCASRRGLGTGLPMNTEAFFGQGTRLTVV.